This TCR beta chain was observed in a study of cytomegalovirus exposure and HLA in healthy donors. Trimming at V came to 6 bases and at J to 0 bases, leaving 5 bases not matched to a gene. CDR1 is WNHNN, CDR2 SYGVQD, per germline (reference sequence). The CDR3 sequence is 15 residues long. PCR primers comprised 60 Vbeta and 13 Jbeta primers. Some clones are missing from TCRdb's copy, which holds only in-frame ones; the method was immunoSEQ multiplex PCR. The sample shows about 140,000 clones, about 64% of them seen only once. The chain combines TRBV10-1 with TRBJ1-5, with 7 bases that match TRBD1. This receptor was identified in a man aged 55 to 69 in good health and CMV-seronegative. The material sequenced was PBMCs. The CDR3 bases are TGCGCCAGCAGACGGACAGGAGGTAGCAATCAGCCCCAGCATTTT. The encoded protein is CASRRTGGSNQPQHF.